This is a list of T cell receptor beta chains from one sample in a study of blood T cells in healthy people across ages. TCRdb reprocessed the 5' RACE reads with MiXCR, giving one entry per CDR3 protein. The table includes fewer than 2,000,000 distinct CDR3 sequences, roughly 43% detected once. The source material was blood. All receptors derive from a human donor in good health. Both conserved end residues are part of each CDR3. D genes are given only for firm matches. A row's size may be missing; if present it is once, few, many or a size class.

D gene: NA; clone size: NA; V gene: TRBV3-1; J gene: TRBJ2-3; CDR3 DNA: TGTGCCAGCAGCCAAGATCTCAGGGGTGCGGGGGATACGCAGTATTTT; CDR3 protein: CASSQDLRGAGDTQYF
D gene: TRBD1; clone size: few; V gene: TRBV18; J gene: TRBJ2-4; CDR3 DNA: TGTGCCAGCTCTGGGACAGCGTTAACAGGGAACATTCAGTACTTC; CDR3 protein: CASSGTALTGNIQYF
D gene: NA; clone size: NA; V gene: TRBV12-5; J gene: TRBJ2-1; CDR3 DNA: TGTGCTAGTGCGGTAGGATACAATGAGCAGTTCTTC; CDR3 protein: CASAVGYNEQFF
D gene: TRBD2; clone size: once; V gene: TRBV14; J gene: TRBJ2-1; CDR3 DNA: TGTGCCAGCAGCCAAGGCGGGAGATCCACGACCCTTTACAATGAGCAGTTCTTC; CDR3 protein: CASSQGGRSTTLYNEQFF
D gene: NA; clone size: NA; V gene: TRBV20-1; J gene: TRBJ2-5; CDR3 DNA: TGCAGTGCTAGGCGGACCTCGCAAGAGACCCAGTACTTC; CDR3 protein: CSARRTSQETQYF
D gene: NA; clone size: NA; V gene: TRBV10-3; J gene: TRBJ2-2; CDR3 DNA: TGTGCCATCAGTGCAATCTCCGACAGCCTAGGCACCGGGGAGCTGTTTTTT; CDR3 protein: CAISAISDSLGTGELFF
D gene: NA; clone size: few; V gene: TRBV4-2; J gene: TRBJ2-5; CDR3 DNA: TGTGCCAGTGGGTTGACCCGTTCTCAGGAGGAGACCCAGTACTTC; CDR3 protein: CASGLTRSQEETQYF
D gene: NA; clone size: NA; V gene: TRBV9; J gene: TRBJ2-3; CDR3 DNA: TGTGCCAGCAGCGTTAGGATCTCAAGACAGTACCAAGATACGCAGTATTTT; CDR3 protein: CASSVRISRQYQDTQYF
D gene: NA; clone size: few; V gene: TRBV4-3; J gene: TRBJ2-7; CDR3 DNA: TGCGCCAGCAGCCAGGCCGGAGGACCTACCTACGAGCAGTACTTC; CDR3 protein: CASSQAGGPTYEQYF
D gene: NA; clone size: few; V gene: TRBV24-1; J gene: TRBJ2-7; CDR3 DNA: TGTGCCACCAGTGATTCAGGGGAAAAGCAGTACTTC; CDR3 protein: CATSDSGEKQYF
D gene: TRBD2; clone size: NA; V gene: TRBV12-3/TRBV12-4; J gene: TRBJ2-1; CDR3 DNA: TGTGCCAGCAATTTAGCGGGCGTAAGCTCCTACAATGAGCAGTTCTTC; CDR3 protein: CASNLAGVSSYNEQFF
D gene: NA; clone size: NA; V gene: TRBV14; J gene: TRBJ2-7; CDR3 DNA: TGTGCCAGCAGCCAATTAAGTAGGCAGGGGAGAAACGAGCAGTACTTC; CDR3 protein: CASSQLSRQGRNEQYF
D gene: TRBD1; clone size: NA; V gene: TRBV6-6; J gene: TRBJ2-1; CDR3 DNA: TGTGCCAGCAGTTCAAGGACAGGACACTCCTACAATGAGCAGTTCTTC; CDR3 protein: CASSSRTGHSYNEQFF
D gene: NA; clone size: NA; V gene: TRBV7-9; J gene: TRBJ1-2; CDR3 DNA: TGTGCCAGCAGCCATTTGCAGGGCGGGGGCTACACCTTC; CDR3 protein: CASSHLQGGGYTF
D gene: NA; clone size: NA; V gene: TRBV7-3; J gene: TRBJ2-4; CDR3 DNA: TGTGCCAGCAGCTTAAACCCCCCCTATGATGAGCAGTACTTC; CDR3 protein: CASSLNPPYDEQYF
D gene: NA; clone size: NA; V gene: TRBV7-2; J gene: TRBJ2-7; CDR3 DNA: TGTGCCAGCAGCTCCTTCGGGGCGGTCTACGAGCAGTACTTC; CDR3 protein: CASSSFGAVYEQYF
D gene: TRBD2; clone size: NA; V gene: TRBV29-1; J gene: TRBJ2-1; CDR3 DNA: TGCAGCGTTGTGACAGTAGCGGGCTACGAGCAGTTCTTC; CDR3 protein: CSVVTVAGYEQFF
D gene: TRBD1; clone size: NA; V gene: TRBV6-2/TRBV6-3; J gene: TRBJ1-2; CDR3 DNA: TGTGCCAGCAGTAAACCGGGACAGAACTACCGCTATGGCTACACCTTC; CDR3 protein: CASSKPGQNYRYGYTF
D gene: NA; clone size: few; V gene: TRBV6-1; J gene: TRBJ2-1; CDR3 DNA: TGTGCCAGCAGTGAAACTTTCCCCCAGCAGTTCTTC; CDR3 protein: CASSETFPQQFF
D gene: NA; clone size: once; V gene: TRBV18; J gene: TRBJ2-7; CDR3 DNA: TGTGCCAGCTCACAGCAGGACGGCGTGTCCTACGAGCAGTACTTC; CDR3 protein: CASSQQDGVSYEQYF
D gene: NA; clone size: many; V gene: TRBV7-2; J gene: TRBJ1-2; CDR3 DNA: TGTGCCAGCAGCCCTACTAACTATGGCTACACCTTC; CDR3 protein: CASSPTNYGYTF
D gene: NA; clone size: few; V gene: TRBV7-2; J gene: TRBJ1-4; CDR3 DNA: TGTGCCAGCAGCTTAAAATACAGGGATGAAAAACTGTTTTTT; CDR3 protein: CASSLKYRDEKLFF
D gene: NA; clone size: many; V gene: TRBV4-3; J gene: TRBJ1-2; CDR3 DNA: TGCGCCAGCAGCCAAGAAAGGGAGGACGGTGGCTACACCTTC; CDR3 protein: CASSQEREDGGYTF
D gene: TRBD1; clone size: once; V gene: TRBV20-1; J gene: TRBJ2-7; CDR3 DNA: TGCAGTGCCGACATTGGACAGGGAGGCGGGGAGCAGTACTTC; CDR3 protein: CSADIGQGGGEQYF
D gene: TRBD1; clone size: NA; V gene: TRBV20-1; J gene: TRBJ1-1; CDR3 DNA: TGCAGTGCTAGACAGGGGGAGGGACTTGAAGCTTTCTTT; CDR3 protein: CSARQGEGLEAFF
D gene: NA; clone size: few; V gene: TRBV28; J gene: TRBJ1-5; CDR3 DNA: TGTGCCAGCAGTTTACCGGAAGGACCCCAGCATTTT; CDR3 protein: CASSLPEGPQHF
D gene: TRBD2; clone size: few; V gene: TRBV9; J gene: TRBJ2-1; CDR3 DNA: TGTGCCAGCAGCGCAGGACTAGGCTCCTACAATGAGCAGTTCTTC; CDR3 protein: CASSAGLGSYNEQFF
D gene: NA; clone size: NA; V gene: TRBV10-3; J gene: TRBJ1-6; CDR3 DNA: TGTGCCATCCGTTCTGACGGGACGTCAAAATCCCACTTT; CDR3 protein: CAIRSDGTSKSHF
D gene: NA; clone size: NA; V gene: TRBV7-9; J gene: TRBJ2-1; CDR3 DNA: TGTGTCAGCAGCTTAGCAGCACTAGTCATGGATGAGCAGTTCTTC; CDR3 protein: CVSSLAALVMDEQFF
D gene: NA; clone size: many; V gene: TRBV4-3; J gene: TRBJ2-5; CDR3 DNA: TGCGCCAGCAGCCAAGTTTATACCGGTCAAGAGACCCAGTACTTC; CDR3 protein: CASSQVYTGQETQYF
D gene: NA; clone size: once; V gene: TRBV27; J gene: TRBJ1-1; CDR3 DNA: TGTGCCAGCAGTTTAAATGGCGTCAGCCTAAGGACTGAAGCTTTCTTT; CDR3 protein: CASSLNGVSLRTEAFF
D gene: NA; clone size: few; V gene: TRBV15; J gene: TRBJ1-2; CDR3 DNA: TGTGCCACCAGCAGAGGAACAGGGAGGAGTTATGGCTACACCTTC; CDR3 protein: CATSRGTGRSYGYTF
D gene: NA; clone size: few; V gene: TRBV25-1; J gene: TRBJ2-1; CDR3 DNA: TGTGCCAGCAGTGAGCGGGGTATGGGGTACAATGAGCAGTTCTTC; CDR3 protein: CASSERGMGYNEQFF
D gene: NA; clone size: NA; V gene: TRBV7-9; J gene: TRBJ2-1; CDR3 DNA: TGTGCCAGCAGCGGGCGGGACTCCCTAAGTGTGGATGAGCAGTTCTTC; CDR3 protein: CASSGRDSLSVDEQFF
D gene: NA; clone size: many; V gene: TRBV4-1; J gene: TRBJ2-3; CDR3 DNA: TGCGCCAGCAGCCAAGTCGAGACAGACACAGATACGCAGTATTTT; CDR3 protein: CASSQVETDTDTQYF
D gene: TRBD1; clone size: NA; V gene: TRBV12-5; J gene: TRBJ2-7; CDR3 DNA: TGTGCTAGTGGTTTGGCCGGGACAGGGGTAAAGGACGAGCAGTACTTC; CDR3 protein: CASGLAGTGVKDEQYF
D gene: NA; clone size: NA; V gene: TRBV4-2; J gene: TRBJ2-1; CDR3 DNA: TGTGCCAGCAGCCCTTCCGCGGGACGGGGGTACAATGAGCAGTTCTTC; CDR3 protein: CASSPSAGRGYNEQFF
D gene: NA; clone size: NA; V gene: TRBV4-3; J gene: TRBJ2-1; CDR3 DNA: TGCGCCAGCAGTGAGCTGGGTGGATTTAAGAATGAGCAGTTCTTC; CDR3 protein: CASSELGGFKNEQFF
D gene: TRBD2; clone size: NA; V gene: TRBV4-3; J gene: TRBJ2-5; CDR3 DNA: TGCGCCAGCAGCCAAGAGCAAGCGGGGGTTGGAGAGACCCAGTACTTC; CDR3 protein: CASSQEQAGVGETQYF
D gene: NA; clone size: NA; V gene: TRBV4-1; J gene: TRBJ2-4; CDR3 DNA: TGCGCCAGCAGCCAAGAAGGCGAGGGGAACATTCAGTACTTC; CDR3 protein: CASSQEGEGNIQYF
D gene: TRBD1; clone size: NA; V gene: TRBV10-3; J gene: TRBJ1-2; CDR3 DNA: TGTGCCATCAGTGGGGACAGATTTAACTATGGCTACACCTTC; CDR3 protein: CAISGDRFNYGYTF
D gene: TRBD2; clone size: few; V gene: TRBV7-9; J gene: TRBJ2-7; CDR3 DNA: TGTGCCAGCAGTCCCCTAGCGGGGGTATCCTACGAGCAGTACTTC; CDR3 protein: CASSPLAGVSYEQYF
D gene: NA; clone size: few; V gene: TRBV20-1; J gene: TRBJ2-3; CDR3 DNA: TGCAGTGCTAGCTGGGGGGGCCAGACAGATACGCAGTATTTT; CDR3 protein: CSASWGGQTDTQYF
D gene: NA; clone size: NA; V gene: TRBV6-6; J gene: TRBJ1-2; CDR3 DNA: TGTGCCAGCAGTTACTATAATCCCGGCGGGGGCTATGGCTACACCTTC; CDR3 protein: CASSYYNPGGGYGYTF
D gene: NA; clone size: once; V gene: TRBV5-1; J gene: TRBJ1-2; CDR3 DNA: TGCGCCAGCAGCTTGGACAGTTCCTACTATGGCTACACCTTC; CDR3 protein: CASSLDSSYYGYTF
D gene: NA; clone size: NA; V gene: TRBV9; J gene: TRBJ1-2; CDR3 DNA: TGTGCCAGCAGCCGGAGATATGACTCTCAGTTTAACTATGGCTACACCTTC; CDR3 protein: CASSRRYDSQFNYGYTF
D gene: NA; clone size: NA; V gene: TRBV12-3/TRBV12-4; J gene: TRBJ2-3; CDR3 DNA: TGTGCCAGCAGTGGGGGGCAGGTCGGCACAGATACGCAGTATTTT; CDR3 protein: CASSGGQVGTDTQYF
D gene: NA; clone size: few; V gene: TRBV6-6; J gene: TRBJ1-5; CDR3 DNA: TGTGCCAGCAGTTACTCGTCAGTATCGGGACAGCCCCAGCATTTT; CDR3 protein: CASSYSSVSGQPQHF
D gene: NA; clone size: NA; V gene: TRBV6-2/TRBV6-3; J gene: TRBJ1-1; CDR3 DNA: TGTGCCAGCAGTCGACTTACAGGGACCCCTGAAGCTTTCTTT; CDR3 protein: CASSRLTGTPEAFF
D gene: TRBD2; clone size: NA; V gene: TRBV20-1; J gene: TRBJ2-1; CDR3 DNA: TGCAGTGCTAGATTGGCTAGCGGGGGCCAGGAGCAGTTCTTC; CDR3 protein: CSARLASGGQEQFF
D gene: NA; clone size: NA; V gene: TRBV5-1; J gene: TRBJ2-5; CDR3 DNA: TGCGCCAGCAGCCCGGCAAGTATCACCCACGAGACCCAGTACTTC; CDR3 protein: CASSPASITHETQYF
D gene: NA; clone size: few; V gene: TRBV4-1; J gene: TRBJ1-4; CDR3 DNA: TGCGCCAGCAGCCTCCGGACCGGGGGCCTTAATGAAAAACTGTTTTTT; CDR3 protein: CASSLRTGGLNEKLFF
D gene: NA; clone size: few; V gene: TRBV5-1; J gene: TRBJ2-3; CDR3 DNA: TGCGCCAGCAGCTCAGGAAGCGGGGATACGCAGTATTTT; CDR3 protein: CASSSGSGDTQYF
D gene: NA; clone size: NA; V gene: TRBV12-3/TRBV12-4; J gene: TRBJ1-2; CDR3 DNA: TGTGCCAGCAGTGTTGACCGGTGGGGCTACACCTTC; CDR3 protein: CASSVDRWGYTF
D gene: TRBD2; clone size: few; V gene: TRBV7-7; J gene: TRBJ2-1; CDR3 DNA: TGTGCTAGCACGCGGGGGGTCCTTGACAATGAGCAGTTCTTC; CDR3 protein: CASTRGVLDNEQFF
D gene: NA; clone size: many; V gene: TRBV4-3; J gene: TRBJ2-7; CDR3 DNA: TGCGCCAGCAGACCCGGACTTACTTACTACGAGCAGTACTTC; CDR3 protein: CASRPGLTYYEQYF
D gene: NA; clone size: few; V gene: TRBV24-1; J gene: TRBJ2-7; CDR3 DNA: TGTGCCACCAGTGATTTGATGCGTTGGACCTCCTACGAGCAGTACTTC; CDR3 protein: CATSDLMRWTSYEQYF
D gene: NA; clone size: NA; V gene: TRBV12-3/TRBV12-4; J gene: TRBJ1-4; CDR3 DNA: TGTGCCAGCAGTTTTGGGCAGCTTGAGGGTGAAAAACTGTTTTTT; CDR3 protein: CASSFGQLEGEKLFF
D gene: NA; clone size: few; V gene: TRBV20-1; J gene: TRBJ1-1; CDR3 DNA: TGCAGTGCTAGGGAGAGGGGCCCTGAAGCTTTCTTT; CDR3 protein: CSARERGPEAFF